One and the same sample provided the 24 T cell receptor beta chains below, sequenced in a study of blood T cell repertoires in COVID-19. TCRdb's copy holds only in-frame clones and misses some; the assay was immunoSEQ multiplex PCR. There are over 250,000 clones in the sample; 88% occur only once, and just under 1% lies in the top ten. Sequences were obtained from PBMCs or T cells enriched from blood (not recorded which). All receptors derive from a woman aged 30 to 39 who had recovered from COVID-19.

The J gene is TRBJ1-2, the V gene TRBV9; TRBD1 aligns across 7 bases. The CDR3 runs 15 residues. CDR1 SGDLS and CDR2 YYNGEE come from the germline V gene. V lost 0 bases and J lost 6; bases outside the gene matches: 8. The CDR3 nucleotides read TGTGCCAGCAGCGTAGTCCCCGCAGGGGGGAATGGCTACACCTTC. Protein product: CASSVVPAGGNGYTF.

The chain carries TRBV9 and TRBJ2-2, with D possibly being TRBD2 (7 bases). V was pared by 0 bases and J by 0 bases, with 15 bases between. There are 18 residues in the CDR3. Germline CDR1 reads SGDLS; CDR2 reads YYNGEE. The CDR3 reads CASSVASAGAPNTGELFF. Here the CDR3 DNA reads TGTGCCAGCAGCGTAGCATCCGCGGGGGCTCCGAACACCGGGGAGCTGTTTTTT.

This chain connects TRBV6-1 to TRBJ1-3; D not certain. The CDR3 runs to 14 residues. V was shortened by 3 bases and J by 1 base, with 7 bases between the two germline ends. Germline V lookup: CDR1 MNHNS, CDR2 SASEGT. CDR3 nucleotide sequence: TGTGCCAGCAGTGAGCGGGGATCTGGAAACACCATATATTTT. Its translation is CASSERGSGNTIYF.

V gene TRBV3-1 (or the pseudogene TRBV3-2) combines with J gene TRBJ1-3; D unresolved. V was shortened by 1 base and J by 0 bases, with 13 bases between the two germline ends. This CDR3 contains 17 residues. CDR1 is LGHDT, CDR2 YNNKEL, per germline (reference sequence). CDR3 amino acids: CASSQGWAQISGNTIYF. CDR3 coding DNA: TGTGCCAGCAGCCAAGGTTGGGCGCAGATCTCTGGAAACACCATATATTTT.

This chain joins TRBV28 and TRBJ1-1, with D perhaps TRBD1 (6 bases). CDR3 size: 15 residues. V dropped 6 bases and J dropped 0 bases, with 14 bases sitting between them. Germline CDR1 MDHEN, CDR2 SYDVKM. Written as DNA, the CDR3 is TGTGCCAGCAGCACAGGGTCTTTCATGAACACTGAAGCTTTCTTT. The encoded protein is CASSTGSFMNTEAFF. The variable domain in full, with the rest retrieved from reference TRBV28 and TRBJ1-1, is DVKVTQSSRYLVKRTGEKVFLECVQDMDHENMFWYRQDPGLGLRLIYFSYDVKMKEKGDIPEGYSVSREKKERFSLILESASTNQTSMYLCASSTGSFMNTEAFFGQGTRLTVV.

The chain uses TRBV7-9 and TRBJ2-7; 11 bases line up with TRBD1. Per the germline V gene, CDR1 is SEHNR and CDR2 is FQNEAQ (reference sequence). J gave up 4 bases and V 6 bases, and 8 bases lay outside the gene matches. The CDR3 has 15 residues. The chain's CDR3 is CASSVGQGARYEQYF. CDR3 bases: TGTGCCAGCAGTGTAGGACAGGGGGCTAGGTACGAGCAGTACTTC.

The chain combines TRBV28 with TRBJ1-1, with D possibly matching TRBD1 (6 bases). Trimming stripped 8 bases from V and 6 bases from J, with 13 bases between. The germline V gene has CDR1 MDHEN and CDR2 SYDVKM. The CDR3 loop spans 12 amino acids. CDR3 nucleotide sequence: TGTGCCAGCGGGGGGGGCATCGCTGAAGCTTTCTTT. Translated, it gives CASGGGIAEAFF.

The V call is TRBV6-4, the J call TRBJ1-1; a weak D match, TRBD1 (5 bases). Germline V gene lookup returns CDR1 MRHNA and CDR2 SNTAGT. V lost 3 bases and J 8 bases, leaving 13 bases between the germline ends. This CDR3 spans 13 amino acids. The CDR3: CASSEQGPREAFF. The CDR3 DNA reads as TGTGCCAGCAGTGAGCAGGGTCCTAGAGAAGCTTTCTTT.

This clone was recorded once. This sequence joins TRBV27 and TRBJ1-1, with D possibly TRBD1 on 6 matching bases. Deletions cut 4 bases from V and 5 bases from J, with 17 bases between. Germline CDR1 is MNHEY and CDR2 is SMNVEV (reference sequence). There are 15 residues in the CDR3. CDR3 residues: CASSYEALGATEAFF. CDR3 sequence (DNA): TGTGCCAGCAGTTATGAGGCCCTGGGGGCAACTGAAGCTTTCTTT.

The chain joins TRBV18 to TRBJ1-5; 8 bases align to TRBD1. The germline V gene encodes CDR1 KGHSH and CDR2 LQKENI. The CDR3 extends over 14 amino acids. V lost 6 bases, J lost 5 bases, and 6 bases stayed unmatched. The CDR3, as DNA: TGTGCCAGCTCTCATGACAGGGGCGATCAGCCCCAGCATTTT. Translation gives CASSHDRGDQPQHF. Based on the CDR3 plus reference TRBV18 and TRBJ1-5, the full variable domain is NAGVMQNPRHLVRRRGQEARLRCSPMKGHSHVYWYRQLPEEGLKFMVYLQKENIIDESGMPKERFSAEFPKEGPSILRIQQVVRGDSAAYFCASSHDRGDQPQHFGDGTRLSIL.

The genes are TRBV7-2 and TRBJ2-5; tentative D call: TRBD1 (5 bases). Looked up from germline, CDR1 is SGHTA and CDR2 is FQGNSA. The CDR3 consists of 14 residues. V gave up 5 bases and J gave up 3 bases, with 13 bases separating them. CDR3: CASSPPGSEETQYF. In DNA, the CDR3 is TGTGCCAGCAGCCCCCCAGGGTCAGAAGAGACCCAGTACTTC.

This clone was seen just once. The chain recombines TRBV7-2 with TRBJ2-4, with D tentatively TRBD2 (5 bases). Germline CDR1 is SGHTA and CDR2 is FQGNSA. V lost 7 bases to trimming and J lost 7 bases, with 17 bases between them. The CDR3 runs 14 residues. CDR3 sequence (DNA): TGTGCCAGCAACTTGGACTTGGGCGGGAACATTCAGTACTTC. Protein product: CASNLDLGGNIQYF. The whole variable domain, filled in from reference TRBV7-2 and TRBJ2-4, reads GAGVSQSPSNKVTEKGKDVELRCDPISGHTALYWYRQSLGQGLEFLIYFQGNSAPDKSGLPSDRFSAERTGGSVSTLTIQRTQQEDSAVYLCASNLDLGGNIQYFGAGTRLSVL.

The chain joins TRBV2 to TRBJ1-1; D not certain. Germline V gives CDR1 SNHLY, CDR2 FYNNEI. V was shortened by 8 bases and J by 4 bases, with 17 bases between the two germline ends. The CDR3 has 14 residues. This CDR3 is CASRTTVLATEAFF. The CDR3 bases are TGTGCCAGCCGCACGACGGTATTAGCCACTGAAGCTTTCTTT.

Here the CDR3 reads CASSYSTGNQEQFF. For the CDR3, the DNA is TGTGCCAGCAGTTACTCGACAGGGAATCAGGAGCAGTTCTTC. The gene calls are TRBV6-5 and TRBJ2-1, with 7 bases matching TRBD1. This CDR3 spans 14 amino acids. V was pared by 0 bases and J by 10 bases, with 6 bases of the junction left unmatched. CDR1 MNHEY and CDR2 SVGAGI come from the germline V gene.

The rearrangement joins TRBV6-5 to TRBJ1-4, with 9 bases that match TRBD1. Germline-derived CDR1 and CDR2 are MNHEY and SVGAGI. The CDR3 sequence is 14 residues long. Trimming cost V 5 bases and J 6 bases; bases outside gene matches: 4. Written as DNA, the CDR3 is TGTGCCAGCAGTCCCGGGACAGGGTATGAAAAACTGTTTTTT. Its translation: CASSPGTGYEKLFF.

CDR3 residues: CASSPRTSSYEQYF. The CDR3 nucleotides are TGTGCCAGCAGCCCCAGGACTAGCTCCTACGAGCAGTACTTC. The chain uses TRBV9 and TRBJ2-7; 7 bases align to TRBD2. The CDR3 runs to 14 residues. V shed 4 bases and J 0 bases; nucleotides not matched to a gene: 4. Germline V gives CDR1 SGDLS, CDR2 YYNGEE.

The gene calls are TRBV19 and TRBJ2-7; D unresolved. The CDR3 totals 14 residues. V lost 0 bases and J lost 2, with 8 bases in between. CDR1 and CDR2 from the germline V gene are LNHDA and SQIVND (reference sequence). The CDR3 loop is CASSIDTVPYEQYF. The CDR3 bases are TGTGCCAGTAGTATAGATACAGTTCCCTACGAGCAGTACTTC.

The chain uses TRBV29-1 and TRBJ1-4; no definite D call. CDR3 size: 14 residues. CDR1 is SQVTM and CDR2 is ANQGSEA in the germline V gene. The V end was cut by 2 bases, the J end by 7 bases, with 14 bases between. The CDR3 sequence is CSVESPSAGEKLFF. The CDR3 DNA reads as TGCAGCGTTGAATCCCCCTCGGCAGGTGAAAAACTGTTTTTT.

As for this clone: The junction does not match germline at one end; this may be a read error. V gene TRBV3-1 (or the pseudogene TRBV3-2) combines with J gene TRBJ1-6; D remains unclear. The germline gives CDR1 LGHDT, CDR2 YNNKEL (reference sequence). The CDR3 is 13 amino acids. The CDR3 here is CASSQDVNSPLHF. The CDR3 DNA reads TGTGCCAGCAGTCAAGACGTCAATTCACCCCTCCACTTT.

The rearrangement links TRBV29-1 to TRBJ2-3; possibly TRBD2 for D (6 bases). The germline V gene encodes CDR1 SQVTM and CDR2 ANQGSEA. V shed 1 base and J shed 2 bases, with 13 bases lying between them. The CDR3 is made up of 15 amino acids. CDR3 loop: CSVEVGGNSTDTQYF. CDR3 nucleotide sequence: TGCAGCGTTGAAGTTGGAGGGAACTCCACAGATACGCAGTATTTT.

V is TRBV7-9 and J is TRBJ2-7; tentative D call: TRBD1 (6 bases). Germline CDR1 and CDR2: SEHNR and FQNEAQ (reference sequence). This CDR3 contains 12 residues. Trimming stripped 10 bases from V and 3 bases from J, with 13 bases between. The CDR3 nucleotides are TGTGCCATACCAGGGGTCGACTACGAGCAGTACTTC. Translation gives CAIPGVDYEQYF.

This clone has just a few counts. V usage is TRBV9 and J usage is TRBJ1-3; 7 bases map to TRBD1. The trim removed 3 bases at V and 4 bases at J, leaving 7 bases unmatched. This CDR3 contains 15 residues. Germline CDR1 is SGDLS and CDR2 is YYNGEE. CDR3 sequence reads: CASSGQGLGGNTIYF. CDR3 bases: TGTGCCAGCAGCGGACAGGGTCTGGGAGGAAACACCATATATTTT.

The J gene is TRBJ1-5, the V gene TRBV28; tentatively, D is TRBD1 (6 bases). This CDR3 has 18 amino acids. V was pared by 2 bases and J by 5 bases, with 22 bases between. Germline values: CDR1 MDHEN, CDR2 SYDVKM. The CDR3 DNA is TGTGCCAGCAGTTTACTGCGACAGGAAACAACCCATTATCAGCCCCAGCATTTT. This encodes CASSLLRQETTHYQPQHF.

The chain recombines TRBV29-1 with TRBJ1-1, with D uncertain. This CDR3 contains 13 residues. The V and J ends lost 4 bases and 0 bases respectively, with 9 bases between them. Germline CDR1 and CDR2: SQVTM and ANQGSEA. The CDR3 region is CSVGGNLNTEAFF. CDR3 in DNA: TGCAGCGTTGGAGGTAATTTGAACACTGAAGCTTTCTTT.